The 28 T cell receptor beta chains below were found in one sample sequenced in a study of cytomegalovirus exposure and HLA in healthy donors. Researchers ran the PCR with 60 Vbeta and 13 Jbeta primers. The repertoire was sequenced with immunoSEQ multiplex PCR; TCRdb's copy has only in-frame clones and lacks some. The sample carries about 79,000 clones, around 71% recorded once. What was sequenced was PBMCs. The receptor set was obtained from a man in his sixties in good health and CMV-seronegative.

This clone has a handful of counts. The chain links TRBV4-3 to TRBJ1-2; unclear D gene. V was shortened by 2 bases and J by 8 bases, with 21 bases between the two germline ends. CDR1 is LGHNA and CDR2 is YSLEER in the germline V gene. This CDR3 has 16 amino acids. In DNA form, the CDR3 reads TGCGCCAGCAGCCAAACCGAGTTGAACACTTACAGCGGCTACACCTTC. Translation gives CASSQTELNTYSGYTF.

This chain uses TRBV19 with TRBJ1-6, with D unclear. This CDR3 contains 13 residues. Trimming shortened V by 1 base and J by 8 bases, and 6 bases separated the two germline ends. Germline values: CDR1 LNHDA, CDR2 SQIVND (reference sequence). CDR3 sequence: CASSIGADSPLHF. The CDR3 region has the DNA TGTGCCAGTAGTATAGGAGCGGATTCACCCCTCCACTTT.

V and J are TRBV13 and TRBJ2-2, with a possible D match to TRBD1 (6 bases). V dropped 4 bases and J dropped 9 bases, with 15 bases sitting between them. This CDR3 comprises 14 residues. Germline CDR1 and CDR2: PRHDT and FYEKMQ (reference sequence). DNA for the CDR3: TGTGCCAGCAGCTCCAGGACAGAACGTCGGGAGCTGTTTTTT. Residues: CASSSRTERRELFF.

This clone was counted only a few times. The V and J genes are TRBV7-8 and TRBJ2-5, with a possible D match to TRBD1 (6 bases). CDR3 length equals 14 residues. The germline V gene has CDR1 SGHVS and CDR2 FQNEAQ. V lost 1 base to trimming and J lost 4 bases, with 10 bases between them. CDR3 sequence reads: CASSLERGTETQYF. CDR3 DNA: TGTGCCAGCAGCTTAGAGAGGGGGACAGAGACCCAGTACTTC.

In this sample, this clone turned up a few times. This sequence joins TRBV27 and TRBJ2-7; 10 bases agree with TRBD1. The J segment lost 3 bases and the V segment lost 6 bases, leaving 2 bases of the junction unmatched. This CDR3 contains 13 residues. CDR1 MNHEY and CDR2 SMNVEV come from the germline V gene (reference sequence). The CDR3 spells CASRGQGRYEQYF. In nucleotides, the CDR3 is TGTGCCAGCAGGGGACAGGGGCGCTACGAGCAGTACTTC.

This clone appeared a few times. The chain links TRBV18 to TRBJ1-3, with D possibly TRBD1 on 5 matching bases. CDR1 and CDR2 (germline): KGHSH, LQKENI. V was trimmed by 2 bases and J by 4 bases, leaving 12 bases between them. The CDR3 extends over 15 amino acids. CDR3 sequence: CASSPRGGSGNTIYF. CDR3 sequence (DNA): TGTGCCAGCTCACCAAGGGGCGGCAGCGGAAACACCATATATTTT.

This chain connects TRBV28 to TRBJ2-2; 9 nucleotides agree with TRBD2. The V and J ends lost 2 bases and 1 base, in that order; junction bases with no gene match: 5. Germline CDR1 MDHEN, CDR2 SYDVKM. The CDR3 sequence is 17 residues long. CDR3 bases: TGTGCCAGCAGTTTAGGCCTAGCGGGAAAGAACACCGGGGAGCTGTTTTTT. Its translation: CASSLGLAGKNTGELFF.

CDR3 amino acids: CASSFDGGTSYEQYF. The DNA of the CDR3 is TGCGCCAGCAGCTTCGACGGTGGGACATCCTACGAGCAGTACTTC. The V gene is TRBV5-1, the J gene TRBJ2-7; D might be TRBD1 (6 bases). Deletions cut 2 bases from V and 1 base from J, with 13 bases between. Germline V gene sequence: CDR1 SGHRS, CDR2 YFSETQ. This CDR3 has 15 amino acids.

Only one count was recorded for this clone. The chain couples TRBV29-1 to TRBJ2-7; 8 bases match TRBD2. V shed 4 bases, J shed 4 bases, and the junction held 12 bases outside the gene matches. The CDR3 is made up of 15 amino acids. Germline assignment: CDR1 SQVTM and CDR2 ANQGSEA. The CDR3 nucleotides are TGCAGCGTTGCCGTTTATAGCGGGAATTCGTACGAGCAGTACTTC. Encoded protein: CSVAVYSGNSYEQYF.

The J gene is TRBJ2-5, the V gene TRBV12-5, with TRBD1 as a possible D gene (5 bases). The germline V and J ends were trimmed by 8 bases and 2 bases, with 15 bases remaining between them. CDR3 size: 14 residues. The germline V gene encodes CDR1 LGHNT and CDR2 FRNRAP. This chain's CDR3 is CASRLGHLQETQYF. In DNA form, the CDR3 reads TGTGCTAGTAGACTCGGACACCTACAAGAGACCCAGTACTTC.

This clone was counted a few times. The rearrangement uses TRBV6-1 and TRBJ2-7, with 11 bases lining up with TRBD1. V lost 3 bases and J lost 5; bases outside the gene matches: 6. This CDR3 region has 15 residues. Germline V gene data show CDR1 as MNHNS and CDR2 as SASEGT. The CDR3 coding sequence is TGTGCCAGCAGTGACCCGGGACAGGGGGGGGACGAGCAGTACTTC. This gives the protein CASSDPGQGGDEQYF.

The DNA for the CDR3 is TGTGCCAGCAGCCGCACAGCTACTGGAAACACCATATATTTT. Translated: CASSRTATGNTIYF. J is TRBJ1-3 and V is TRBV6-5, with D unclear. V lost 6 bases and J lost 2, with 11 bases in between. The CDR3 covers 14 residues. Germline V lookup: CDR1 MNHEY, CDR2 SVGAGI.

The chain is built from TRBV28 and TRBJ1-2; 9 bases match TRBD1. V was pared by 6 bases and J by 8 bases, with 10 bases of the junction left unmatched. The CDR3 sequence is 14 residues long. CDR1 MDHEN and CDR2 SYDVKM come from the germline V gene. The CDR3 loop is CASRPPTGGGGYTF. DNA of the CDR3: TGTGCCAGCAGGCCTCCTACAGGGGGCGGCGGCTACACCTTC.

This chain uses TRBV5-6 with TRBJ1-1, with unresolved D. The CDR3 is 14 amino acids. V gave up 1 base and J gave up 4 bases, with 11 bases separating them. Looked up from germline, CDR1 is SGHDT and CDR2 is YYEEEE. CDR3: CASSLYGVGTEAFF. The CDR3 DNA is TGTGCCAGCAGCTTGTATGGAGTGGGCACTGAAGCTTTCTTT.

This chain links TRBV7-2 with TRBJ1-3, with 7 bases that match TRBD1. The germline gives CDR1 SGHTA, CDR2 FQGNSA. This CDR3 comprises 17 residues. The junction had 11 bases not matched to a gene; V was cut back by 2 bases and J by 4 bases. CDR3: CASSLYGQADGGNTIYF. For the CDR3, the DNA is TGTGCCAGCAGCTTATACGGACAGGCGGATGGAGGAAACACCATATATTTT.

In its sample, this clone was seen a few times. The V gene is TRBV6-5, the J gene TRBJ2-1; D unresolved. Germline lookup yields CDR1 MNHEY and CDR2 SVGAGI. V lost 5 bases and J 7 bases, leaving 18 bases between the germline ends. CDR3 length: 15 amino acids. CDR3 nucleotides: TGTGCCAGCAGTCGGAGCTTTTACCTGGGTAATGAGCAGTTCTTC. Translating gives CASSRSFYLGNEQFF.

This rearrangement joins TRBV5-1 to TRBJ2-1; TRBD2 might be the D (5 bases). This CDR3 is built from 13 residues. The germline V and J ends were trimmed by 0 bases and 10 bases, with 11 bases remaining between them. From germline, CDR1 is SGHRS and CDR2 YFSETQ. The CDR3: CASSLVFTGEQFF. In DNA form, the CDR3 reads TGCGCCAGCAGCTTGGTTTTCACGGGGGAGCAGTTCTTC.

This chain connects TRBV6-1 to TRBJ2-3; 12 nucleotides line up with TRBD2. The ends lost 2 bases at V and 4 bases at J; junction bases unmatched: 1. Germline-derived CDR1 and CDR2 are MNHNS and SASEGT. CDR3 size: 15 residues. This CDR3 reads CASSETSGGPDTQYF. The CDR3 bases are TGTGCCAGCAGTGAAACTAGCGGGGGGCCAGATACGCAGTATTTT.

The V gene is TRBV2, the J gene TRBJ2-3; D gene unclear. Germline V gives CDR1 SNHLY, CDR2 FYNNEI. This CDR3 has 13 amino acids. The V and J ends lost 7 bases and 1 base respectively, with 9 bases between them. The CDR3 coding sequence is TGTGCCAGCAAAGAGTACCGCACAGATACGCAGTATTTT. Translating gives CASKEYRTDTQYF.

The chain joins TRBV27 to TRBJ2-7; 7 bases map to TRBD1. Germline V gene data show CDR1 as MNHEY and CDR2 as SMNVEV (reference sequence). This CDR3 has 13 amino acids. Unmatched junction bases numbered 4, after V lost 6 bases and J lost 2 bases. The CDR3 DNA reads as TGTGCCAGCAGCCGACAGGGCCCCTACGAGCAGTACTTC. Its translation: CASSRQGPYEQYF.

The chain joins TRBV7-8 to TRBJ2-7, with a possible D match to TRBD2 (5 bases). With 5 bases removed from V and 6 bases from J, the gap between germline ends came to 23 bases. Germline assignment: CDR1 SGHVS and CDR2 FQNEAQ. CDR3 length equals 16 residues. CDR3 nucleotide sequence: TGTGCCAGCAGCCCCCATCAGCCAGCGGACCTCGGCGAGCAGTACTTC. Its translation: CASSPHQPADLGEQYF.

This clone has a single count. The chain has TRBV10-2 and TRBJ1-4, with D maybe TRBD1 (5 bases). The V gene lost 2 bases and the J gene lost 8 bases, with 15 bases spanning the gap. This CDR3 region has 15 residues. Germline lookup yields CDR1 WSHSY and CDR2 SAAADI. CDR3 sequence reads: CASSERSPAGEKLFF. CDR3 nucleotides: TGCGCCAGCAGTGAGAGGTCCCCGGCAGGGGAAAAACTGTTTTTT.

J is TRBJ1-1 and V is TRBV19; D not certain. Trimming removed 1 base from V and 3 bases from J, with 9 bases in between. In germline, CDR1 is LNHDA, CDR2 SQIVND (reference sequence). This CDR3 comprises 14 residues. The CDR3 protein is CASSIAWRDTEAFF. CDR3 sequence (DNA): TGTGCCAGTAGTATAGCGTGGCGGGACACTGAAGCTTTCTTT.

This chain links TRBV2 with TRBJ2-7, with TRBD2 matching over 8 bases. V shed 5 bases, J shed 0 bases, and the junction held 6 bases outside the gene matches. CDR1 SNHLY and CDR2 FYNNEI come from the germline V gene. CDR3 length: 15 amino acids. CDR3 in DNA: TGTGCCAGCAGTATAGCGGGAACGACCTCCTACGAGCAGTACTTC. Translating gives CASSIAGTTSYEQYF.

Only a few counts were recorded for this clone. This chain links TRBV9 with TRBJ2-1, with 7 bases identical to TRBD2. CDR3 length: 14 residues. The J segment lost 6 bases and the V segment lost 4 bases, leaving 7 bases of the junction unmatched. Germline loops: CDR1 SGDLS, CDR2 YYNGEE. The CDR3 spells CASSPRGDLNEQFF. The CDR3, as DNA: TGTGCCAGCAGCCCCCGGGGGGATCTCAATGAGCAGTTCTTC. The whole variable domain, filled in from reference TRBV9 and TRBJ2-1, reads DSGVTQTPKHLITATGQRVTLRCSPRSGDLSVYWYQQSLDQGLQFLIQYYNGEERAKGNILERFSAQQFPDLHSELNLSSLELGDSALYFCASSPRGDLNEQFFGPGTRLTVL.

The chain carries TRBV5-4 and TRBJ2-7, with 8 bases identical to TRBD1. CDR3 size: 16 residues. Germline values: CDR1 SGHNT, CDR2 YYREEE (reference sequence). The V segment lost 0 bases and the J segment 0 bases; nucleotides outside the gene matches: 5. The CDR3, as DNA: TGTGCCAGCAGCTTGGTGGGGACAGGTTTCTCCTACGAGCAGTACTTC. The encoded protein is CASSLVGTGFSYEQYF.

The gene calls are TRBV15 and TRBJ2-7, with a weak D call TRBD1 (5 bases). From germline, CDR1 is LNHNV and CDR2 YYDKDF (reference sequence). The CDR3 loop spans 14 amino acids. The V end was cut by 1 base, the J end by 5 bases, with 12 bases between. The CDR3: CATSRGGQGHEQYF. The DNA for the CDR3 is TGTGCCACCAGCAGAGGGGGCCAGGGTCACGAGCAGTACTTC.

In this sample, this clone turned up a few times. Sequence at one end of the junction differs from germline and may be a read error. The chain employs TRBV7-8 and TRBJ1-1; TRBD1 might be the D (5 bases). CDR3 length: 13 residues. Germline CDR1 reads SGHVS; CDR2 reads FQNEAQ. The CDR3 region is CASGFQGGTEAFF. The CDR3 DNA sequence: TGTGCCAGCGGCTTCCAGGGAGGCACTGAAGCTTTCTTT.